There are many counts of the clone carrying this TCR beta chain. Its antigen remains unidentified. This entry comes from a study of human T cells and chemical hapten exposure. This sample's time point: patch test 2, 6 weeks after DPC sensitization. Treatment specified: therapeutic diphenylcyclopropenone sensitization with weekly scalp DPC. TCRdb itself ran the RACE reads through MiXCR, one entry per CDR3 protein. The table includes fewer than 100,000 distinct CDR3 sequences, 9% to 9.5% detected once. General observations from the study: Compared to controls, expanded TCRs made significantly more large clusters of similar CDR3s. Healthy individuals' immune responses may differ from those of donors, who had alopecia.

CDR1 is SGHKS and CDR2 is YYEKEE in the germline V gene (reference sequence). The CDR3 runs 14 residues. Trimming took 3 bases from V and 1 from J, leaving 5 bases between them. The sequences come from whole blood, collected in connection with sensitization to the hapten diphenylcyclopropenone (DPC). The origin of this receptor is a woman between 40 and 50 years old with alopecia areata. Some clones in this sample may be carry-over from other donors' samples. V is TRBV5-5 and J is TRBJ2-6; no reliable D call. CDR3 nucleotides: TGTGCCAGCAGCTCGATATCTGGGGCCAACGTCCTGACTTTC. Amino acids: CASSSISGANVLTF.